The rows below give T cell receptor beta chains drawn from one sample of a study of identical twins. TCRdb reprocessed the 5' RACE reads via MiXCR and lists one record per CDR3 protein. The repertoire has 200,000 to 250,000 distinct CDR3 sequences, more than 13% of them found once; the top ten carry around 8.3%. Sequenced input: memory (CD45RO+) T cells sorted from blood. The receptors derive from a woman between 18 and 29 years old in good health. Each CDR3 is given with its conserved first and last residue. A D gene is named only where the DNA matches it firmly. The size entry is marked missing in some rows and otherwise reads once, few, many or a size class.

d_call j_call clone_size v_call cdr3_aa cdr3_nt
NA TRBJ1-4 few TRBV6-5 CASSFLGATNEKLFF TGTGCCAGCAGTTTCCTGGGGGCAACTAATGAAAAACTGTTTTTT
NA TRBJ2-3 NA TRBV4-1 CASSPPGSLADTQYF TGCGCCAGCAGCCCACCGGGGAGTCTGGCAGATACGCAGTATTTT
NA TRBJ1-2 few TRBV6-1 CASNPTGRNYGYTF TGTGCCAGCAATCCAACAGGGCGTAACTATGGCTACACCTTC
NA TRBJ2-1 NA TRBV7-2 CASSLAGRHEQFF TGTGCCAGCAGCTTGGCGGGACGCCATGAGCAGTTCTTC
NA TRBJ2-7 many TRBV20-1 CSARGDSYEQYF TGCAGTGCTAGAGGAGACTCCTACGAGCAGTACTTC
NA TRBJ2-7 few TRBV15 CATSRGQLYEQYF TGTGCCACCAGCAGAGGACAGCTCTACGAGCAGTACTTC
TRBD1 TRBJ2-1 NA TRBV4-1 CASRGGLAGDNEQFF TGCGCCAGCAGAGGGGGCCTAGCTGGCGACAATGAGCAGTTCTTC
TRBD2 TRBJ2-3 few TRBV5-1 CASSKLTSGVDTQYF TGCGCCAGCAGCAAGCTCACTAGCGGGGTGGATACGCAGTATTTT
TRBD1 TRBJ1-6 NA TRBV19 CASSIVRGDSPLHF TGTGCCAGTAGTATCGTCAGGGGGGATTCACCCCTCCACTTT
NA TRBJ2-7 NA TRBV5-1 CASTKSGSYEQYF TGCGCCAGCACAAAGTCAGGCTCCTACGAGCAGTACTTC
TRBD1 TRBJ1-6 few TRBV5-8 CASSATGGYNSPLHF TGTGCCAGCAGCGCTACAGGGGGGTATAATTCACCCCTCCACTTT
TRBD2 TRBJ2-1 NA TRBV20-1 CSATGGGRERTGEQFF TGCAGTGCTACGGGGGGAGGGCGGGAGAGGACCGGTGAGCAGTTCTTC
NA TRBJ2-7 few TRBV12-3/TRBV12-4 CASSFKSEQYF TGTGCCAGCAGTTTTAAATCCGAGCAGTACTTC
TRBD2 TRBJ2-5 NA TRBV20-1 CSAREGTSGYQETQYF TGCAGTGCTAGAGAAGGGACTAGCGGTTACCAAGAGACCCAGTACTTC
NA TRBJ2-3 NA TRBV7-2 CASSFQMSTDTQYF TGTGCCAGCAGCTTCCAGATGAGCACAGATACGCAGTATTTT
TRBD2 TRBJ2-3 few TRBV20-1 CSARGGRAPDTQYF TGCAGTGCCCGCGGGGGGCGCGCCCCAGATACGCAGTATTTT
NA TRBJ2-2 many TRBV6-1 CASRTPGVNTGELFF TGTGCCAGCAGGACCCCAGGGGTGAACACCGGGGAGCTGTTTTTT
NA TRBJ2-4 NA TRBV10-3 CATKGWGKESKNIQYF TGTGCCACTAAGGGTTGGGGCAAGGAGTCGAAAAACATTCAGTACTTC
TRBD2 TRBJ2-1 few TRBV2 CASGETSGDSEQFF TGTGCCAGCGGTGAGACTAGCGGGGATAGTGAGCAGTTCTTC
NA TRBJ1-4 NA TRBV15 CATSRGESSRGEKLFF TGTGCCACCAGCAGAGGAGAGTCATCCAGAGGTGAAAAACTGTTTTTT
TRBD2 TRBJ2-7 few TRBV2 CASSVMAGGRSEQYF TGTGCCAGCAGTGTGATGGCGGGAGGCCGAAGCGAGCAGTACTTC
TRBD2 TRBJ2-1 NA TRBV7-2 CASSHKLAGAMYEQFF TGTGCCAGCAGCCATAAACTAGCGGGGGCTATGTATGAGCAGTTCTTC
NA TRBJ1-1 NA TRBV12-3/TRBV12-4 CASSGNEAFF TGTGCCAGCAGTGGGAATGAAGCTTTCTTT
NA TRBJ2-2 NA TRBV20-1 CSARDGGAAGELFF TGCAGTGCTAGAGATGGGGGAGCAGCCGGGGAGCTGTTTTTT